This TCR beta chain emerged from a study of T-cell reconstitution after alpha-beta-depleted transplantation in children. This clonotype was seen a few times. Preparation of the TCRbeta library was carried out with unique molecular identifiers. One entry per CDR3 protein, called by TCRdb with MiXCR from the PCR reads. The sample holds some 340,000 distinct CDR3 sequences, around a tenth seen once. Sample: PBMCs from the stem cell graft donor, taken from the stem cell graft. The TCR originated in a human donor who donated a stem cell graft to a child with acute lymphoblastic leukemia.

CDR3 sequence reads: CASSKTGDMSGELFF. CDR3 nucleotide sequence: TGCGCCAGCAGTAAGACTGGTGATATGTCCGGGGAGCTGTTTTTT. The V and J genes are TRBV5-1 and TRBJ2-2; D gene unclear. Germline V gene sequence: CDR1 SGHRS, CDR2 YFSETQ. The ends were cut back, 5 bases at V and 6 bases at J, with 17 bases in the middle. The CDR3 covers 15 residues.